The T cell receptor beta chain under discussion was sequenced for a study of graft-versus-host responses after intestinal transplantation. The table came from immunoSEQ multiplex PCR; TCRdb's copy has only in-frame clones and leaves some out. The data contain about 93,000 clones, around 93% of them seen just once; the ten biggest clones take up over 0.45%. The CDR3 totals 13 residues. V shed 5 bases, J shed 8 bases, and the junction held 6 bases outside the gene matches. Germline V gene sequence: CDR1 MGHRA, CDR2 YSYEKL. As to this clone: No antigen is known for it.

The TCR sequence derives from a human donor who received an intestinal transplant. The chain combines TRBV4-1 with TRBJ2-1; TRBD2 aligns across 7 bases. Here the sequenced sample was unstimulated CD8+ T cells sorted from spleen or lymph node cells, taken before intestinal transplant. The CDR3 bases are TGCGCCAGCAGCGTTAGCGGGTTGGATGAGCAGTTCTTC. Protein: CASSVSGLDEQFF.